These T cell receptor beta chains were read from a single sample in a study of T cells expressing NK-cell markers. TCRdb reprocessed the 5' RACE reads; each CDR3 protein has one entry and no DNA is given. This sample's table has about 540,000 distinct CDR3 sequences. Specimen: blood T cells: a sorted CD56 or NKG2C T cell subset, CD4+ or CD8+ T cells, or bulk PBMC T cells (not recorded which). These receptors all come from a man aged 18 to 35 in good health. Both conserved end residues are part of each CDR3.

CDR3 protein: CASSEPDDYGYTF; V gene: TRBV2; J gene: TRBJ1-2
CDR3 protein: CASSLTSGGSHEQFF; V gene: TRBV7-9; J gene: TRBJ2-1
CDR3 protein: CSASTGGGWSNQPQHF; V gene: TRBV20-1; J gene: TRBJ1-5
CDR3 protein: CASSLGLAKVGELFF; V gene: TRBV11-2; J gene: TRBJ2-2
CDR3 protein: CASTTGQGARGNTIYF; V gene: TRBV7-2; J gene: TRBJ1-3
CDR3 protein: CASSSWPQNSGANVLTF; V gene: TRBV5-1; J gene: TRBJ2-6
CDR3 protein: CASSITAGSNQPQHF; V gene: TRBV19; J gene: TRBJ1-5
CDR3 protein: CASSHPHPGQGHRETQYF; V gene: TRBV14; J gene: TRBJ2-5
CDR3 protein: CATSDFGVAQHF; V gene: TRBV24-1; J gene: TRBJ1-5
CDR3 protein: CSARDGGFWDGPYNEQFF; V gene: TRBV20-1; J gene: TRBJ2-1
CDR3 protein: CASKGQDTGELFF; V gene: TRBV5-1; J gene: TRBJ2-2
CDR3 protein: CASSQRDARDEQFF; V gene: TRBV4-2; J gene: TRBJ2-1
CDR3 protein: CASSLDTSVQETQYF; V gene: TRBV5-1; J gene: TRBJ2-5
CDR3 protein: CASIGAASYEQYF; V gene: TRBV27; J gene: TRBJ2-7
CDR3 protein: CASSLNSGEQFF; V gene: TRBV7-9; J gene: TRBJ2-1
CDR3 protein: CAWSVSRTTNEKLFF; V gene: TRBV30; J gene: TRBJ1-4
CDR3 protein: CSAGTSGRNAGSYNEQFF; V gene: TRBV20-1; J gene: TRBJ2-1
CDR3 protein: CAISENRDRGRRENIQYF; V gene: TRBV10-3; J gene: TRBJ2-4